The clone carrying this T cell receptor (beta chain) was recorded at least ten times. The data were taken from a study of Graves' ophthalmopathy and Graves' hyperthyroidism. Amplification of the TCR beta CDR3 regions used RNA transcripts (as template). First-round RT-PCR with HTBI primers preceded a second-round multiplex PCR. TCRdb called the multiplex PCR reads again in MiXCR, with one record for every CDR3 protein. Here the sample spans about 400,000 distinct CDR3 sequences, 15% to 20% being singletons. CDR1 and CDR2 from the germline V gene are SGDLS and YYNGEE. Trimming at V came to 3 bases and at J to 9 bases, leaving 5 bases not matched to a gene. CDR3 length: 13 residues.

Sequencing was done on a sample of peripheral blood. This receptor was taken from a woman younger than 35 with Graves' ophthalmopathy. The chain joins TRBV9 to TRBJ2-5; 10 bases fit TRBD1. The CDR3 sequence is CASSGRQGAAQYF. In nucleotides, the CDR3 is TGTGCCAGCAGCGGGAGACAGGGGGCGGCCCAGTACTTC.